This passage covers 3 T cell receptor beta chains from one sample sequenced in a study of OX40 agonist ivuxolimab in advanced cancers. Assay used: immunoSEQ multiplex PCR; TCRdb lists only in-frame clones, some missing. This table holds nearly 80,000 clones, 75% to 95% found once. This specimen consisted of CD4+ or CD8+ T cells sorted from blood, obtained in a trial of the OX40 agonist ivuxolimab. The receptors originated from an adult with an advanced solid tumor such as melanoma, head and neck, liver or kidney cancer.

The V and J genes are TRBV5-1 and TRBJ2-7; a weak D match, TRBD2 (6 bases). This CDR3 spans 13 amino acids. CDR1 and CDR2 (germline): SGHRS, YFSETQ. Trimming removed 4 bases at V and 4 bases at J, with 12 bases between. The CDR3 sequence: CASSPSGDYEQYF. Written as DNA, the CDR3 is TGCGCCAGCAGCCCCTCGGGGGATTACGAGCAGTACTTC.

The chain joins TRBV29-1 to TRBJ2-7; D might be TRBD1 (6 bases). Germline lookup yields CDR1 SQVTM and CDR2 ANQGSEA. The CDR3 is made up of 12 amino acids. Trimming shortened V by 6 bases and J by 6 bases, and 15 bases separated the two germline ends. The CDR3 bases are TGCAGCGTGAGGCGGAGAGGGGGCGAGCAGTACTTC. Translation: CSVRRRGGEQYF.

V and J are TRBV2 and TRBJ2-1; TRBD2 matches at 8 bases. V lost 2 bases to trimming and J lost 9 bases; unmatched junction nucleotides: 12. The CDR3 extends over 16 amino acids. Germline V lookup: CDR1 SNHLY, CDR2 FYNNEI. The CDR3 spells CASSEISGVGFGEQFF. CDR3 DNA sequence: TGTGCCAGCAGTGAAATTAGCGGGGTAGGATTCGGTGAGCAGTTCTTC.